This TCR beta chain was sequenced during a study of CD8 T cells in ankylosing spondylitis. Study results and limitations: It was reported that disease-linked clones were significantly enriched in matched ankylosing spondylitis synovial fluid. Among TCR beta sequences, a motif of under ten highly homologous variants appeared characteristic of ankylosing spondylitis blood.

CDR1 and CDR2 (germline): ENHRY, SYGVKD. V was pared by 3 bases and J by 6 bases, with 8 bases between. This CDR3 contains 12 residues. TCRdb used MiXCR to reprocess the 5' RACE reads, holding one entry per CDR3 protein. The sample consists of under 450,000 distinct CDR3 sequences, around 20% of them appearing once. This clonotype was counted between two and nine times. What it binds is not known. The source is a male donor with ankylosing spondylitis or in good health (not recorded which). The sample consisted of blood, either unsorted or a sorted T cell fraction (not recorded which). The gene calls are TRBV10-3 and TRBJ1-1; D ambiguous. The CDR3 sequence: CAISESLAEAFF. CDR3 nucleotide sequence: TGTGCCATCAGTGAATCCCTAGCTGAAGCTTTCTTT.